This T cell receptor (beta chain) appears in the sequencing data of a study of CD8 T cells in ankylosing spondylitis. Germline lookup yields CDR1 MNHEY and CDR2 SVGAGI. CDR3 size: 16 residues. Between the trimmed V and J ends, which lost 2 bases and 6 bases, there was a span of 20 bases. Study observations and caveats: A motif in TCR beta, a set of eight or nine highly homologous variants, appeared characteristic of ankylosing spondylitis blood.

Quantitative 5'-RACE was performed with molecular barcodes, and it yielded the TCR beta libraries. Via MiXCR, TCRdb re-called the 5' RACE reads, giving one row per CDR3 protein. This sample carries roughly 230,000 distinct CDR3 sequences, roughly 18% of them seen once, and the ten largest clones take over 25%. This clonotype was picked up a small number of times. Its antigen is not known. The specimen was blood, either unsorted or a sorted T cell fraction (not recorded which). This clonotype originated in a male donor with ankylosing spondylitis or in good health (not recorded which). The rearrangement links TRBV6-5 to TRBJ2-7, with D unclear. The CDR3 is CASSYGVGAPLREQYF. The CDR3 DNA follows: TGTGCCAGCAGTTACGGGGTAGGTGCACCCCTCCGCGAGCAGTACTTC.